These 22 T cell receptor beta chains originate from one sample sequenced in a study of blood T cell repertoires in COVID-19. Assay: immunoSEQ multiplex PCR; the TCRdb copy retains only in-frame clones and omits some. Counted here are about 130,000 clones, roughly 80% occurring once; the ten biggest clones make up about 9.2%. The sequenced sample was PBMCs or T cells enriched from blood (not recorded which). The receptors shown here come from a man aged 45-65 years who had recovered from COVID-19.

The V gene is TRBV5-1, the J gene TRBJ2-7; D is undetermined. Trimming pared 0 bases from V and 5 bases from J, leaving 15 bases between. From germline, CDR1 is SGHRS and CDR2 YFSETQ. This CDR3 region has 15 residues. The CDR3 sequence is CASSLGGSRIDEQYF. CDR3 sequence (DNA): TGCGCCAGCAGCTTGGGCGGCAGCCGGATTGACGAGCAGTACTTC.

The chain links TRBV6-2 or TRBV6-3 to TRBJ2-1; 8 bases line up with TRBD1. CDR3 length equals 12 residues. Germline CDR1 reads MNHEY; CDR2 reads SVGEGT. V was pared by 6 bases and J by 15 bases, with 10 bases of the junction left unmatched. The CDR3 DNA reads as TGTGCCAGCAGCCCCATCGACAGGGGAACGTTCTTC. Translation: CASSPIDRGTFF.

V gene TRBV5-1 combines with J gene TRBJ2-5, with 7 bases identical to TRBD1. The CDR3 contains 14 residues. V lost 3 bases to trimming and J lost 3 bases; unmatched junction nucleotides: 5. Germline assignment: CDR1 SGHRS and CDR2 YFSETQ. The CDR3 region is CASSYGQEEETQYF. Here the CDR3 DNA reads TGCGCCAGCAGCTATGGACAGGAAGAAGAGACCCAGTACTTC.

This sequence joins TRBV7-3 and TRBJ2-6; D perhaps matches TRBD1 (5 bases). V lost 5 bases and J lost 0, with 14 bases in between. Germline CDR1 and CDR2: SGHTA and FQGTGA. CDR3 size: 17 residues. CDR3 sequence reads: CASSTFLTVSGANVLTF. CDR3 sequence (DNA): TGTGCCAGCAGCACCTTCTTGACAGTCTCTGGGGCCAACGTCCTGACTTTC. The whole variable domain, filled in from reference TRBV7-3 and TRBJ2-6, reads GAGVSQTPSNKVTEKGKYVELRCDPISGHTALYWYRQSLGQGPEFLIYFQGTGAADDSGLPNDRFFAVRPEGSVSTLKIQRTERGDSAVYLCASSTFLTVSGANVLTFGAGSRLTVL.

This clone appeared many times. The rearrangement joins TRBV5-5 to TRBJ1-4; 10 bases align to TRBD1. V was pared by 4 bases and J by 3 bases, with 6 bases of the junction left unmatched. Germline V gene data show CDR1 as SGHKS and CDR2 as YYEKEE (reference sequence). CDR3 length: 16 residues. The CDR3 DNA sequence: TGTGCCAGCAGCCCCGGACAGGGGGGTGCTAATGAAAAACTGTTTTTT. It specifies CASSPGQGGANEKLFF.

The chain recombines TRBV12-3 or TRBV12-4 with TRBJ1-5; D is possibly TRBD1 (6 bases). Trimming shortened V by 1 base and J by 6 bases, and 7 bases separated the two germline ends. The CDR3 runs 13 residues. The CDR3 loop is CASSLDRVQPQHF. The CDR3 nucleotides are TGTGCCAGCAGTTTAGACAGGGTTCAGCCCCAGCATTTT.

The CDR3 reads CASSKGLAGDTQYF. CDR3 nucleotide sequence: TGTGCCAGCAGCAAAGGACTAGCTGGAGATACGCAGTATTTT. The chain is built from TRBV7-3 and TRBJ2-3, with 8 bases that match TRBD2. Germline assignment: CDR1 SGHTA and CDR2 FQGTGA. The CDR3 spans 14 residues. Unmatched junction bases numbered 6, after V lost 5 bases and J lost 5 bases.

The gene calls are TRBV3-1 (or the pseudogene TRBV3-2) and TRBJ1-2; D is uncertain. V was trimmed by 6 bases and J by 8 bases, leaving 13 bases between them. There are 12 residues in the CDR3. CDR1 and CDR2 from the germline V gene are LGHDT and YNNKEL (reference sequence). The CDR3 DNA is TGTGCCAGCAGGACTACAGCTGGGGGCTACACCTTC. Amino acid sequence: CASRTTAGGYTF.

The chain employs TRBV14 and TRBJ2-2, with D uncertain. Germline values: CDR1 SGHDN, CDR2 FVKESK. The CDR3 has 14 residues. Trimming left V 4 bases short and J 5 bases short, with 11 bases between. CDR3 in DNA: TGTGCCAGCAGCCCTCAGGTCGCGACCGGGGAGCTGTTTTTT. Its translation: CASSPQVATGELFF.

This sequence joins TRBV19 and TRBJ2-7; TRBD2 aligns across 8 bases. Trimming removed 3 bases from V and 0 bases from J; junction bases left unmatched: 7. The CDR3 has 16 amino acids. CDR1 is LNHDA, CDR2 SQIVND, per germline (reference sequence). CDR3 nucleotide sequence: TGTGCCAGTAGTATCGGGGGGGGACATCGCTCCTACGAGCAGTACTTC. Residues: CASSIGGGHRSYEQYF.

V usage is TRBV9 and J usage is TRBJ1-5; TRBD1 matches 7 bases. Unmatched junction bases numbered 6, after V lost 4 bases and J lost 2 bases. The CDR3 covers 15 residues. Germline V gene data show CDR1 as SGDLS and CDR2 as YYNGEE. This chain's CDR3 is CASSTTGAGNQPQHF. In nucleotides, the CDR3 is TGTGCCAGCAGCACTACAGGGGCTGGCAATCAGCCCCAGCATTTT.

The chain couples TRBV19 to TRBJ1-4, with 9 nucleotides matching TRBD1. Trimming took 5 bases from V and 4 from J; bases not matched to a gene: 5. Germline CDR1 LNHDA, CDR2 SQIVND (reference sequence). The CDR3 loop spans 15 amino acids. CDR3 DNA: TGTGCCAGTAGTCCCGGGACAGGGAGTAATGAAAAACTGTTTTTT. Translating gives CASSPGTGSNEKLFF.

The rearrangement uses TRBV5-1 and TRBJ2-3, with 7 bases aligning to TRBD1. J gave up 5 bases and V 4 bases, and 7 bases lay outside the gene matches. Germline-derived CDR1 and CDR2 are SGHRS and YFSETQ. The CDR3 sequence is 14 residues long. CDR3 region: CASSVIGDRDTQYF. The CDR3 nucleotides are TGCGCCAGCAGCGTGATTGGGGACAGAGATACGCAGTATTTT.

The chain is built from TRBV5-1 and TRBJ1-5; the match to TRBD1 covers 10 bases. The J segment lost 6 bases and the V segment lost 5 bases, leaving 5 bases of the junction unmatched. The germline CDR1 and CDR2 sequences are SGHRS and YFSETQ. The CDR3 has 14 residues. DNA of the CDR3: TGCGCCAGCAGACCCGGGACAGGGGTTCAGCCCCAGCATTTT. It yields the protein CASRPGTGVQPQHF.

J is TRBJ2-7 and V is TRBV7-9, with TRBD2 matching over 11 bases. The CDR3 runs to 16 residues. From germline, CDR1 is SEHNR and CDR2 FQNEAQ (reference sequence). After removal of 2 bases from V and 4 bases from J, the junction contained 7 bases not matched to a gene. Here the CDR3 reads CASSLSSGGASYEQYF. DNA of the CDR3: TGTGCCAGCAGCTTAAGTAGCGGGGGGGCTTCTTACGAGCAGTACTTC.

The CDR3 loop is CASSQWEDGSQPQHF. CDR3 nucleotide sequence: TGTGCCAGCAGCCAATGGGAGGACGGAAGTCAGCCCCAGCATTTT. The chain links TRBV3-1 (or the pseudogene TRBV3-2) to TRBJ1-5; unclear D gene. V lost 2 bases and J lost 6, with 14 bases in between. Germline V gene data show CDR1 as LGHDT and CDR2 as YNNKEL (reference sequence). CDR3 length: 15 amino acids.

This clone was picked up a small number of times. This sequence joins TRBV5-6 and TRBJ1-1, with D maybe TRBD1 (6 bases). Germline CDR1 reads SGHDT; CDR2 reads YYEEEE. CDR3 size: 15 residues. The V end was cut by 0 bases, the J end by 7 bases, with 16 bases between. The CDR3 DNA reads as TGTGCCAGCAGCTTGGAAGGACAGAGGATAGGTGAAGCTTTCTTT. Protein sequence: CASSLEGQRIGEAFF.

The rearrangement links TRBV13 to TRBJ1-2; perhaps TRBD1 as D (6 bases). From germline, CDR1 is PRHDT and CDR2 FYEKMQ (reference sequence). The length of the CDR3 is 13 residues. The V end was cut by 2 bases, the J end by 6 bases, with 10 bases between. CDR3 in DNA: TGTGCCAGCAGCTTATCACAGGGAAATGGCTACACCTTC. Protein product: CASSLSQGNGYTF.

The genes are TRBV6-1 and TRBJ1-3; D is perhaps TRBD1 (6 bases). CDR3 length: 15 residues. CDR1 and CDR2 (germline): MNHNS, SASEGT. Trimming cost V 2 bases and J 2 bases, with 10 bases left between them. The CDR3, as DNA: TGTGCCAGCAGTGAACAGGGGCGGGCTGGAAACACCATATATTTT. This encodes CASSEQGRAGNTIYF.

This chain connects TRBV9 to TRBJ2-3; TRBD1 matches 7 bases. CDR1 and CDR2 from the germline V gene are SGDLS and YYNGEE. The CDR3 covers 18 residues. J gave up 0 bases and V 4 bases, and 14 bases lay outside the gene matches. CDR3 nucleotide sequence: TGTGCCAGCAGCCCCCGGGACAGCAGATTCATTAGCACAGATACGCAGTATTTT. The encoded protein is CASSPRDSRFISTDTQYF. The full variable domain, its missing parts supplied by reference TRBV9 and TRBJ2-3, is DSGVTQTPKHLITATGQRVTLRCSPRSGDLSVYWYQQSLDQGLQFLIQYYNGEERAKGNILERFSAQQFPDLHSELNLSSLELGDSALYFCASSPRDSRFISTDTQYFGPGTRLTVL.

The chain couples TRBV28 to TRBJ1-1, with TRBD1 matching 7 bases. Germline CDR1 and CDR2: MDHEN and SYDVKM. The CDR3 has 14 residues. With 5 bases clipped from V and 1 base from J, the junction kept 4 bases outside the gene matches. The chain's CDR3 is CASSIGTENTEAFF. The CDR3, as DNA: TGTGCCAGCAGTATAGGGACAGAGAACACTGAAGCTTTCTTT. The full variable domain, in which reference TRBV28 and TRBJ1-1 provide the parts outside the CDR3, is DVKVTQSSRYLVKRTGEKVFLECVQDMDHENMFWYRQDPGLGLRLIYFSYDVKMKEKGDIPEGYSVSREKKERFSLILESASTNQTSMYLCASSIGTENTEAFFGQGTRLTVV.

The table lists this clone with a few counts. DNA of the CDR3: TGTGCCAGCAGCCAAGCGACAGTAAAACAAGCTTTCTTT. It translates to CASSQATVKQAFF. The chain is built from TRBV3-1 (or the pseudogene TRBV3-2) and TRBJ1-1, with D tentatively TRBD1 (5 bases). Germline V gene lookup returns CDR1 LGHDT and CDR2 YNNKEL (reference sequence). CDR3 length: 13 residues. Trimming cost V 1 base and J 9 bases, with 12 bases left between them.